This is a list of T cell receptor beta chains from one sample in a study of CD8+ T cells in alopecia areata. Sequencing was performed with immunoSEQ multiplex PCR; in TCRdb, only in-frame clones are kept and a portion is missing. The data show 110,000 to 150,000 clones, with roughly 60% seen just once and 35% to 40% held by the top ten. Material for sequencing was CD8+ T cells sorted from blood. Source of these receptors: a human donor in good health. CDR3s include the opening cysteine and the closing phenylalanine or tryptophan. The order of the fields is J gene, V gene, clone size, D gene, CDR3 protein, CDR3 DNA. D genes are given only for firm matches. Part of the rows lack a size; the others show once, few, many or a class for expanded clones.

>TRBJ2-7|TRBV7-6|.|.
CASSFGQEQYF
TGTGCCAGCAGCTTCGGACAGGAGCAGTACTTC
>TRBJ1-5|TRBV28|.|TRBD1
CASSYSGGQGSNQPQHF
TGTGCCAGCAGTTACTCTGGGGGACAGGGTAGCAATCAGCCCCAGCATTTT
>TRBJ2-3|TRBV28|once|.
CASRRRRGETDTQYF
TGTGCCAGCAGAAGAAGAAGGGGGGAAACAGATACGCAGTATTTT
>TRBJ1-2|TRBV29-1|.|TRBD1
CSVEDLDRGNYGYTF
TGCAGCGTTGAAGATCTGGACAGGGGGAACTATGGCTACACCTTC
>TRBJ2-7|TRBV7-2|.|.
CASSLGSQYEQYF
TGTGCCAGCAGCTTAGGATCCCAATACGAGCAGTACTTC
>TRBJ2-7|TRBV11-2|few|TRBD1
CASSLKGQAYEQYF
TGTGCCAGCAGCTTAAAAGGACAGGCCTACGAGCAGTACTTC
>TRBJ1-4|TRBV6-5|.|TRBD1
CASRTGEQKLFF
TGTGCCAGCAGAACAGGGGAGCAAAAACTGTTTTTT
>TRBJ2-7|TRBV29-1|.|.
CSASHGYEQYF
TGCAGCGCCTCCCACGGATACGAGCAGTACTTC
>TRBJ1-2|TRBV9|.|.
CASSAGAYGYTF
TGTGCCAGCAGCGCCGGGGCCTATGGCTACACCTTC
>TRBJ2-7|TRBV11-2|.|TRBD2
CASSLDPTTSGGSYEQYF
TGTGCCAGCAGCTTAGATCCAACAACTAGCGGTGGTTCCTACGAGCAGTACTTC
>TRBJ1-2|TRBV6-5|.|TRBD1
CASSSFDGTDEGYTF
TGTGCCAGCAGTTCATTCGACGGGACAGATGAGGGCTACACCTTC
>TRBJ2-2|TRBV27|.|TRBD1
CASRFEGQVNTGELFF
TGTGCCAGCCGGTTTGAGGGACAGGTTAACACCGGGGAGCTGTTTTTT
>TRBJ2-1|TRBV6-4|.|.
CASSDIGESYNEQFF
TGTGCCAGCAGTGACATTGGGGAATCCTACAATGAGCAGTTCTTC
>TRBJ2-7|TRBV10-3|.|.
CAISGSYEQYF
TGTGCCATCAGTGGGAGCTACGAGCAGTACTTC
>TRBJ2-1|TRBV7-8|.|.
CASSFIRPPYNEQFF
TGTGCCAGCAGCTTTATCCGGCCCCCCTACAATGAGCAGTTCTTC
>TRBJ2-7|TRBV29-1|few|.
CSVEDDKGMTYEQYF
TGCAGCGTTGAAGACGACAAAGGGATGACCTACGAGCAGTACTTC
>TRBJ1-5|TRBV27|.|.
CASSSGGADQPQHF
TGTGCCAGCAGCTCCGGGGGGGCAGATCAGCCCCAGCATTTT